Listed below are T cell receptor beta chains from one sample, sequenced in a study of blood T cell repertoires in COVID-19. Profiling relied on immunoSEQ multiplex PCR, and the TCRdb table lists in-frame clones only, not all of them. Among a few hundred thousand clones listed, approximately 83% were seen once. The source material was PBMCs or T cells enriched from blood (not recorded which). All receptors derive from a man younger than 40 who had recovered from COVID-19. Each CDR3 is given with its conserved first and last residue. The D gene is left open where the match is weak.

- TRBJ1-6 TRBV7-6 CASSQLGPQNSPLHF
- TRBJ1-1 TRBV3-1/TRBV3-2 CASSLGLGNTEAFF
TRBD1 TRBJ1-1 TRBV5-1 CASSLLGQGELTEAFF
TRBD2 TRBJ2-2 TRBV2 CASRGLASTGELFF
- TRBJ2-6 TRBV6-1 CASRELTWRSSGANVLTF
- TRBJ1-3 TRBV2 CASREQATGNTIYF
- TRBJ2-2 TRBV3-1/TRBV3-2 CASSQVAGELFF
- TRBJ2-1 TRBV5-5 CASSLAMTRGNEQFF
- TRBJ1-2 TRBV9 CASSPAGGLYYGYTF
- TRBJ1-2 TRBV2 CATQDSSRYGYTF
- TRBJ2-2 TRBV29-1 CSVEDHGGELFF
- TRBJ1-5 TRBV4-3 CASSQEGTGTPQHF
- TRBJ1-2 TRBV7-8 CASSAGVNYGYTF
TRBD1 TRBJ2-2 TRBV7-6 CASSPLQQGVTGELFF
- TRBJ1-3 TRBV10-3 CAIHRETSPPGNTIYF
TRBD1 TRBJ2-7 TRBV4-1 CASSHQTGNSYEQYF
TRBD1 TRBJ2-2 TRBV7-2 CASSHPTGQGHTGELFF
- TRBJ2-3 TRBV30 CAWSGYADTQYF
TRBD2 TRBJ2-5 TRBV5-1 CASSPGLAGGTIQETQYF
- TRBJ2-7 TRBV7-3 CASSPLSYEQYF
TRBD1 TRBJ1-2 TRBV9 CASSPGTGGIYGYTF
- TRBJ1-5 TRBV15 CATSSGREGSNQPQHF
TRBD1 TRBJ1-2 TRBV20-1 CSAPGQGCYTF
- TRBJ1-5 TRBV5-1 CASSASPNQPQHF
TRBD1 TRBJ2-2 TRBV19 CASSQNSGTGGHGELFF
- TRBJ2-2 TRBV9 CASSVVEDYTGELFF
- TRBJ2-7 TRBV2 CASETDSYEQYF
- TRBJ2-4 TRBV19 CASSGLSGLAKNIQYF
TRBD1 TRBJ2-7 TRBV7-3 CASSLTPDRGRGLRHF
TRBD1 TRBJ2-5 TRBV15 CATSRDRGYETQYF
TRBD1 TRBJ2-7 TRBV7-9 CASTPGQDKGDSYEQYF
- TRBJ1-1 TRBV3-1/TRBV3-2 CASSQAGGTEAFF
TRBD1 TRBJ1-3 TRBV4-2 CASSLGDRDSGNTIYF
- TRBJ1-6 TRBV5-4 CASSHGGGGFVYSSPLHF
TRBD1 TRBJ1-3 TRBV7-2 CASSLSRGRGNTIYF
- TRBJ1-5 TRBV12-3/TRBV12-4 CASTKGKQPQHF
TRBD2 TRBJ2-3 TRBV9 CASSILGLPTPDTQYF
- TRBJ2-1 TRBV10-3 CAISESGTYNEQFF
- TRBJ2-3 TRBV4-1 CASSHPGVVTDTQYF
- TRBJ1-3 TRBV24-1 CATSDHGSGNTIYF
- TRBJ1-6 TRBV30 CAWSVEGEISPLHF